The sequence of this T cell receptor beta chain was determined in a study of siplizumab effects on memory and regulatory T cells. Findings and caveats of the study: An assignable naive or memory phenotype was lacking in roughly 75-96% of proliferating CD4+ or CD8+ clones. Naive T cells were seen as more diverse than memory cells and as major alloresponse contributors. Siplizumab significantly brought down the alloreactive sequences that trace back to unstimulated CD4+ memory cells.

With V trimmed by 5 bases and J by 6 bases, 10 bases remained unmatched. The CDR3 extends over 15 amino acids. Germline CDR1 reads SGHRS; CDR2 reads YFSETQ. Assay: immunoSEQ multiplex PCR; the TCRdb copy retains only in-frame clones and omits some. Found here are over 90,000 clones, about 93% of them singletons; the top ten hold more than 0.95%. Details on this clone: Its antigen is still unknown.

This receptor was obtained from a human donor in good health. V and J are TRBV5-1 and TRBJ2-5; 10 nucleotides match TRBD2. Sequenced input: CD4+ T cells sorted from blood. The DNA of the CDR3 is TGCGCCAGCAGTGCTAGCGGGAGCCCCGAGAAGACCCAGTACTTC. Translating gives CASSASGSPEKTQYF.